This T cell receptor (beta chain) originates from a study of monozygotic twins with inflammatory bowel disease. General study findings and limits: Especially with disease activity, IBD patients had fewer clonotypes in common with others than healthy twins did.

Per-sample cDNA came from eight separate reactions. The template switching step added UMIs that contained a 6-nucleotide sample barcode. Nested PCRs of approximately 16 and 10 cycles, two in total, were run on TCRalpha and TCRbeta cDNA. Following a re-call of the 5' RACE reads, TCRdb has one entry per CDR3 protein and lacks DNA. Reported are some 170,000 distinct CDR3 sequences; the ten largest clones contain approximately 7%. On this clonotype itself: Antigen unknown.

The V gene's germline CDR1 is LNHNV and CDR2 YYDKDF (reference sequence). The CDR3 extends over 15 amino acids. This TCR was sampled from a human donor with ulcerative colitis or Crohn's disease, or a healthy co-twin of an affected twin (not recorded which). Sequenced material: blood. The genes are TRBV15 and TRBJ1-3; TCRdb's D call of TRBD1 is untestable without DNA. CDR3 protein: CATSSGTGAGNTIYF.